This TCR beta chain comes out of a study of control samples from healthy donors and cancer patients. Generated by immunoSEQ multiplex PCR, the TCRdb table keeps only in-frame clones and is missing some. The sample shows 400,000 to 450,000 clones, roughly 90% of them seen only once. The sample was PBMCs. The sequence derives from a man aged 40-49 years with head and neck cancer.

The CDR3 region is CAWKRAVNTGELFF. CDR3 sequence (DNA): TGTGCCTGGAAGCGGGCAGTGAACACCGGGGAGCTGTTTTTT. The chain links TRBV30 to TRBJ2-2; D is possibly TRBD2 (6 bases). The V and J ends lost 4 bases and 1 base respectively, with 10 bases between them. Per the germline V gene, CDR1 is GTSNPN and CDR2 is SVGIG (reference sequence). This CDR3 comprises 14 residues.